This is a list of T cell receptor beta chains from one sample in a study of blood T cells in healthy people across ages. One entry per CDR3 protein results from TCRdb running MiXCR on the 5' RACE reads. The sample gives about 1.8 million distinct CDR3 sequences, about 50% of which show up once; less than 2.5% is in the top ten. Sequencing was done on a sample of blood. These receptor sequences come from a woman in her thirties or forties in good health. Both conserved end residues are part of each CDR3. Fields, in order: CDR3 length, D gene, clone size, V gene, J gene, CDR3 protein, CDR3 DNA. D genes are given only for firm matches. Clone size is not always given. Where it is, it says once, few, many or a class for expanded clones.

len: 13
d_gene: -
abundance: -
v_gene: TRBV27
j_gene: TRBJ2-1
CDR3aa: CASTTGSYNEQFF
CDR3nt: TGTGCCAGCACTACTGGCTCCTACAATGAGCAGTTCTTC

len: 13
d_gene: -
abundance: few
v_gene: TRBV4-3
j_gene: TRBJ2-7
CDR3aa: CASSQDRSSEQYF
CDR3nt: TGCGCCAGCAGCCAAGACAGGTCGAGCGAGCAGTACTTC

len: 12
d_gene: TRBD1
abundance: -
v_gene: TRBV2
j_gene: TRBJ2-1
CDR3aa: CASRLDPGQGFF
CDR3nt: TGTGCCAGCAGATTGGACCCGGGACAGGGGTTCTTC

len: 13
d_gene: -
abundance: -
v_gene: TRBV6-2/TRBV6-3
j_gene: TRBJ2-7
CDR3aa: CASRARGGYEQYF
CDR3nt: TGTGCCAGCAGAGCCAGAGGGGGCTACGAGCAGTACTTC

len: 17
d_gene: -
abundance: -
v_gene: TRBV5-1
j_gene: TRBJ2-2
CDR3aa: CASSLRPFRSNTGELFF
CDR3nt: TGCGCCAGCAGCTTACGTCCATTCCGATCGAACACCGGGGAGCTGTTTTTT

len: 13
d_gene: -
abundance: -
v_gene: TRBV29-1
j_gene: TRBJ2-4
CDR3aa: CSAGLTAKNIQYF
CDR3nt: TGCAGCGCTGGGTTAACGGCCAAAAACATTCAGTACTTC

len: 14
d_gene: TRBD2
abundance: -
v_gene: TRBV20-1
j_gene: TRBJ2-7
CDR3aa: CSAPELAGSYEQYF
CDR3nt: TGCAGTGCCCCCGAACTAGCGGGGAGCTACGAGCAGTACTTC

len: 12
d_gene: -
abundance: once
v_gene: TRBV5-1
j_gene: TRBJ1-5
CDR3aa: CASTRPCLPQHF
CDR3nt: TGCGCCAGCACCCGGCCTTGTCTACCCCAGCATTTT

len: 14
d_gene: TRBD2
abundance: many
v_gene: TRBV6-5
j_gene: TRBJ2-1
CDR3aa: CASSYSTSGNEQFF
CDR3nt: TGTGCCAGCAGTTACTCCACTAGCGGCAATGAGCAGTTCTTC

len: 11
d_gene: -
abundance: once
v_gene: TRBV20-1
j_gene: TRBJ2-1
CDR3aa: CSAEVHPEQFF
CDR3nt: TGCAGTGCCGAGGTCCACCCTGAGCAGTTCTTC

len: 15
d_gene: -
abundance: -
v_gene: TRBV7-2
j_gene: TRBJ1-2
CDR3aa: CASSSRIINSNGYTF
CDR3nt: TGTGCCAGCAGCTCTCGAATCATTAATTCCAATGGCTACACCTTC

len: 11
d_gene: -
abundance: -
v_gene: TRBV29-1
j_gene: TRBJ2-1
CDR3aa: CSAGEVETQFF
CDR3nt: TGCAGCGCAGGGGAGGTTGAGACCCAGTTCTTC

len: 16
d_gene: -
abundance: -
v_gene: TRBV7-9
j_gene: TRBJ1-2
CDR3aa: CASSLPARVDALGYTF
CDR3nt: TGTGCCAGCAGCTTACCCGCCAGGGTCGATGCTCTAGGCTACACCTTC

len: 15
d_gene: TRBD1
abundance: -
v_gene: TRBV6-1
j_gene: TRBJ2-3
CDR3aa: CASSVDRTRTDTQYF
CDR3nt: TGTGCCAGCAGCGTGGACAGGACCCGGACAGATACGCAGTATTTT

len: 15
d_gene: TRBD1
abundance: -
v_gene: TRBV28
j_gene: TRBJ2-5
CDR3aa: CASSLRGRGKETQYF
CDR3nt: TGTGCCAGCAGTTTAAGGGGCAGGGGGAAGGAGACCCAGTACTTC

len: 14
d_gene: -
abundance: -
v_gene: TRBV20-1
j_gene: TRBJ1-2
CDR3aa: CSASNRLPNYGYTF
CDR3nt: TGCAGTGCTAGCAACCGACTTCCTAACTATGGCTACACCTTC

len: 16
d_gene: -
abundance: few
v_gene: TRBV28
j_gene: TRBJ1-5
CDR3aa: CASSLFMGDSNQPQHF
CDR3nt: TGTGCCAGCAGTTTATTCATGGGGGATAGCAATCAGCCCCAGCATTTT

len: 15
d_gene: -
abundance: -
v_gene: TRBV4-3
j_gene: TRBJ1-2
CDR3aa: CASSQESRGAYGYTF
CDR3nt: TGCGCCAGCAGCCAAGAGTCTAGGGGGGCCTATGGCTACACCTTC

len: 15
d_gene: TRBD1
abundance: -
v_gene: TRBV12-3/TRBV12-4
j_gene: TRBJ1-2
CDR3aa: CASRPDRTPNYGYTF
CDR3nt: TGTGCCAGCAGACCGGACAGGACTCCAAACTATGGCTACACCTTC

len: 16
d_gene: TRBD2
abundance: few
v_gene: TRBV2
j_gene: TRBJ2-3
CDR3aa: CASSDLPASGGSTQYF
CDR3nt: TGTGCCAGCAGTGACTTGCCTGCGAGCGGGGGGTCTACGCAGTATTTT

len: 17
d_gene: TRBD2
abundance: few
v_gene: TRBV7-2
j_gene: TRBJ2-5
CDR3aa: CASSSNPGLDLLETQYF
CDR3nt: TGTGCCAGCAGCTCAAACCCGGGACTAGACCTCCTAGAGACCCAGTACTTC

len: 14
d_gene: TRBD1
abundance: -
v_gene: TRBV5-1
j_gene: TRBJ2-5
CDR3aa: CASRRTGGQETQHF
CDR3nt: TGCGCCAGCCGACGGACAGGGGGACAGGAGACCCAGCACTTC

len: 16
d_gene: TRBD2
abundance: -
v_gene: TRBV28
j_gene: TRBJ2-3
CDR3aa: CASSPAFAGGTDTQYF
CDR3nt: TGTGCCAGCAGTCCAGCCTTCGCGGGGGGTACAGATACGCAGTATTTT

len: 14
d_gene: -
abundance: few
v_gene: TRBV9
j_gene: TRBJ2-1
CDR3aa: CASSEGPNYNEQFF
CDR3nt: TGTGCCAGCAGCGAGGGGCCGAACTACAATGAGCAGTTCTTC

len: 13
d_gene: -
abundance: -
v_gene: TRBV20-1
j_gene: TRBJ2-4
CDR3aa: CSASGGAQNIQYF
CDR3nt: TGCAGTGCTAGTGGGGGGGCACAAAACATTCAGTACTTC